One TCR beta chain is described in this entry. Its matching antigen is unknown. Primers: 60 Vbeta forward and 13 Jbeta reverse. Generated by immunoSEQ multiplex PCR, the TCRdb table keeps only in-frame clones and is missing some. The table includes about 210,000 clones, less than 90% detected once. The data belong to a study of cytomegalovirus exposure and HLA in healthy donors. This CDR3 region has 19 residues. Per germline, CDR1 SGHRS and CDR2 YFSETQ. The V end lost 5 bases, the J end lost 5 bases, and 28 bases lay between the germline ends. Study findings and constraints: A later analysis showed that HLA-associated TCR beta chains had undergone more clonal expansion than equally common others. Most TCRs appeared rarely, but some public TCRs recurred in many donors.

This sequence was found in a woman aged 25 to 39 in good health and CMV-seronegative. The chain has TRBV5-1 and TRBJ2-2; TRBD1 is a possible D gene (6 bases). Sequenced sample: PBMCs. CDR3 DNA: TGCGCCAGCAGAGGAATGTGGGGGCTGGGGTCATCTCAGACCGGGGAGCTGTTTTTT. Amino acid sequence: CASRGMWGLGSSQTGELFF.